A selection of T cell receptor beta chains follows, all from one sample in a study of T-cell reconstitution after alpha-beta-depleted transplantation in children. MiXCR, applied by TCRdb to the PCR reads, yields one record per CDR3 protein. The table records approximately 650,000 distinct CDR3 sequences, about an eighth of them present only once. Specimen: PBMCs, collected before TCRalphabeta/CD19-depleted stem cell transplant. These receptors were collected from a girl aged 2 to 9 with congenital amegakaryocytic thrombocytopenia, due to receive a stem cell transplant. CDR3s include the opening cysteine and the closing phenylalanine or tryptophan. D genes are given only for firm matches. Clone size is shown for a subset of rows, as once, few, many or a class of expanded clone.

v_gene	abundance	j_gene	d_gene	CDR3nt	CDR3aa
TRBV5-1	.	TRBJ2-7	.	TGCGCCAGCAGAGGGGGATTGGACGGACAATACGAGCAGTACTTC	CASRGGLDGQYEQYF
TRBV4-1	many	TRBJ2-7	.	TGCGCCAGCAGCCGAGAGACAGGCTACGAGCAGTACTTC	CASSRETGYEQYF
TRBV11-2	.	TRBJ1-4	TRBD1	TGTGCCAGCAGCTGGGACAGGGGGCGCCCCGGACGGAATGAAAAACTGTTTTTT	CASSWDRGRPGRNEKLFF
TRBV5-1	few	TRBJ2-7	TRBD2	TGCGCCAGCAGCTTGGAGTTAGCGGGCGATTACGAGCAGTACTTC	CASSLELAGDYEQYF
TRBV9	many	TRBJ2-3	.	TGTGCCAGCAGCAGGGGCGGAGGGCGGGAAGATACGCAGTATTTT	CASSRGGGREDTQYF
TRBV5-1	few	TRBJ2-1	.	TGCGCCAGCAGCTTCGTTGCGGGATCAAGCGGTGAGCAGTTCTTC	CASSFVAGSSGEQFF
TRBV6-2/TRBV6-3	many	TRBJ2-1	.	TGTGCCAGCAGCCTAAAGCCTCCAGGTAGGCGCTACAATGAGCAGTTCTTC	CASSLKPPGRRYNEQFF
TRBV27	many	TRBJ2-2	TRBD2	TGTGCCAGCAGTTTAGAACCCAAGCGGGAGGGAAGCGCGAACACCGGGGAGCTGTTTTTT	CASSLEPKREGSANTGELFF
TRBV5-1	many	TRBJ2-5	.	TGCGCCAGCAGCTTGGTAATGCAGACAGAGACCCAGTACTTC	CASSLVMQTETQYF
TRBV28	many	TRBJ2-1	.	TGTGCCAGCAGTCGACTAGATGAGCAGTTCTTC	CASSRLDEQFF